The 19 T cell receptor beta chains below were found in one sample sequenced in a study of cytomegalovirus exposure and HLA in healthy donors. The PCR contained 60 Vbeta and 13 Jbeta primers. Some clones are missing from TCRdb's copy, which holds only in-frame ones; the method was immunoSEQ multiplex PCR. The data show 180,000 or so clones, approximately 72% seen once. Input material: PBMCs. Source of these receptors: a human donor in good health.

The V and J genes are TRBV11-1 and TRBJ2-1; 8 bases map to TRBD1. In germline, CDR1 is SGHAT, CDR2 FQDESV (reference sequence). CDR3 length: 14 amino acids. V dropped 6 bases and J dropped 7; count of bases not matched to a gene: 8. The DNA for the CDR3 is TGTGCCAGCAGTCCTGGACAGGGACATAATGAGCAGTTCTTC. Its protein is CASSPGQGHNEQFF.

This clone has just a few counts. The chain uses TRBV10-3 and TRBJ2-7, with 8 bases matching TRBD1. Germline CDR1 reads ENHRY; CDR2 reads SYGVKD. Trimming removed 3 bases from V and 4 bases from J; junction bases left unmatched: 11. The CDR3 length is 16 residues. The CDR3 nucleotides are TGTGCCATCAGTGAAATCGACCGGGACAGGCTATACGAGCAGTACTTC. Protein: CAISEIDRDRLYEQYF.

This clone was detected only once. This chain connects TRBV19 to TRBJ1-2; 10 bases map to TRBD1. Germline trimming cut 4 bases from V and 7 bases from J; bases unmatched to any gene: 9. The CDR3 has 15 amino acids. CDR1 and CDR2 (germline): LNHDA, SQIVND (reference sequence). The CDR3 DNA reads TGTGCCAGTAGTACCCAAAGACAGGGGGCGGGTGGCTACACCTTC. The encoded protein is CASSTQRQGAGGYTF.

CDR3 sequence reads: CASSRRTGYNSYEQYF. The CDR3 DNA sequence: TGTGCCAGTAGTCGCCGGACAGGGTACAACTCCTACGAGCAGTACTTC. The chain combines TRBV19 with TRBJ2-7; 8 nucleotides line up with TRBD1. Germline V gives CDR1 LNHDA, CDR2 SQIVND (reference sequence). The CDR3 length is 16 residues. The trim removed 5 bases at V and 0 bases at J, leaving 9 bases unmatched.

The rearrangement links TRBV6-5 to TRBJ1-4; TRBD1 might be the D (5 bases). Trimming cost V 5 bases and J 8 bases, with 12 bases left between them. The CDR3 runs to 13 residues. Per germline, CDR1 MNHEY and CDR2 SVGAGI. The CDR3 protein is CASSGQGWEKLFF. CDR3 nucleotides: TGTGCCAGCAGTGGGCAGGGTTGGGAAAAACTGTTTTTT.

This clone was seen only a few times. The chain uses TRBV2 and TRBJ2-2, with D unclear. This CDR3 contains 11 residues. V was trimmed by 8 bases and J by 8 bases, leaving 9 bases between them. Germline CDR1 SNHLY, CDR2 FYNNEI. This chain's CDR3 is CASGSEGELFF. The CDR3 nucleotides are TGTGCCAGCGGGTCGGAGGGGGAGCTGTTTTTT.

The rearrangement uses TRBV9 and TRBJ1-1; 10 bases align to TRBD1. V lost 4 bases and J lost 10; bases outside the gene matches: 13. Germline V CDR1 and CDR2: SGDLS, YYNGEE. This CDR3 is built from 15 residues. CDR3 loop: CASSTRTGGNPVAFF. The CDR3 DNA is TGTGCCAGCAGCACAAGGACAGGGGGAAATCCGGTAGCTTTCTTT.

V and J are TRBV6-5 and TRBJ1-5; D is uncertain. The germline V and J ends were trimmed by 6 bases and 0 bases, with 6 bases remaining between them. CDR3 length: 13 amino acids. Germline V gene sequence: CDR1 MNHEY, CDR2 SVGAGI. CDR3 sequence (DNA): TGTGCCAGCAGACGGAGTAGCAATCAGCCCCAGCATTTT. Protein product: CASRRSSNQPQHF.

The chain recombines TRBV30 with TRBJ1-4; 7 bases align to TRBD1. CDR3 length equals 15 residues. CDR1 GTSNPN and CDR2 SVGIG come from the germline V gene (reference sequence). V shed 0 bases and J 4 bases; nucleotides not matched to a gene: 5. This CDR3 reads CAWSVLGGGNEKLFF. CDR3 nucleotides: TGTGCCTGGAGTGTACTAGGGGGCGGTAATGAAAAACTGTTTTTT.

The chain employs TRBV7-3 and TRBJ2-3, with TRBD2 matching 8 bases. After removal of 6 bases from V and 0 bases from J, the junction contained 5 bases not matched to a gene. Germline CDR1 reads SGHTA; CDR2 reads FQGTGA. The length of the CDR3 is 15 residues. The CDR3 region is CASSPGGSSTDTQYF. In DNA form, the CDR3 reads TGTGCCAGCAGTCCGGGGGGGTCTAGCACAGATACGCAGTATTTT.

The genes are TRBV30 and TRBJ2-5; D might be TRBD1 (7 bases). This CDR3 is 16 amino acids long. Germline CDR1 and CDR2: GTSNPN and SVGIG (reference sequence). V lost 0 bases and J lost 4, with 18 bases in between. For the CDR3, the DNA is TGTGCCTGGAGTGTAGGGGGGATAGGGGGCCCAGAGACCCAGTACTTC. Amino acids: CAWSVGGIGGPETQYF.

The chain's CDR3 is CASSLSTEAFF. In DNA, the CDR3 is TGTGCCAGCAGCTTATCAACTGAAGCTTTCTTT. The V call is TRBV7-6, the J call TRBJ1-1; D is unresolved. CDR3 length: 11 amino acids. Trimming removed 2 bases at V and 5 bases at J, with 3 bases between. Germline loops: CDR1 SGHVS, CDR2 FNYEAQ.

Notes on this clone: This sample includes further DNA sequences coding for the same CDR3. The gene calls are TRBV6-5 and TRBJ1-2; tentatively, D is TRBD1 (6 bases). Germline V gene sequence: CDR1 MNHEY, CDR2 SVGAGI. The CDR3 contains 13 residues. The ends were cut back, 5 bases at V and 2 bases at J, with 9 bases in the middle. Here the CDR3 DNA reads TGTGCCAGCAGTCCTACAGGGAACTATGGCTACACCTTC. This codes for CASSPTGNYGYTF.

V usage is TRBV2 and J usage is TRBJ1-2; D possibly corresponds to TRBD1 (5 bases). The CDR3 length is 12 residues. V lost 3 bases and J 8 bases, leaving 10 bases between the germline ends. Germline V gene lookup returns CDR1 SNHLY and CDR2 FYNNEI. The CDR3 here is CASSDLDNGYTF. In DNA form, the CDR3 reads TGTGCCAGCAGTGATTTGGACAACGGCTACACCTTC.

The chain couples TRBV5-1 to TRBJ1-3, with D perhaps TRBD1 (6 bases). Germline CDR1 SGHRS, CDR2 YFSETQ. This CDR3 comprises 15 residues. Trimming left V 4 bases short and J 6 bases short, with 17 bases between. The CDR3, as DNA: TGCGCCAGCAGCCCCGGGCTCCAGGGGATAAACACCATATATTTT. Its translation is CASSPGLQGINTIYF.

The chain is built from TRBV9 and TRBJ2-3; no clear D gene. Germline lookup yields CDR1 SGDLS and CDR2 YYNGEE. The CDR3 has 14 residues. V lost 4 bases and J 1 base, leaving 10 bases between the germline ends. The CDR3 DNA follows: TGTGCCAGCAGCCTTAACCGAGGCACAGATACGCAGTATTTT. This translates into CASSLNRGTDTQYF.

The chain links TRBV7-9 to TRBJ2-1; 9 positions agree with TRBD2. This CDR3 has 15 amino acids. Looked up from germline, CDR1 is SEHNR and CDR2 is FQNEAQ (reference sequence). With V trimmed by 1 base and J by 10 bases, 8 bases remained unmatched. CDR3 amino acids: CASSLVGLAGLEQFF. The CDR3 DNA sequence: TGTGCCAGCAGCTTAGTGGGGCTAGCGGGGCTAGAGCAGTTCTTC.

This clone was counted at least ten times. This chain joins TRBV6-4 and TRBJ1-3; no clear D. Germline-derived CDR1 and CDR2 are MRHNA and SNTAGT. CDR3 size: 14 residues. Trimming stripped 6 bases from V and 3 bases from J, with 12 bases between. CDR3 loop: CASSPRIGGNTIYF. CDR3 nucleotides: TGTGCCAGCAGCCCCAGGATCGGTGGAAACACCATATATTTT.

This clone has more than one count but fewer than ten. The rearrangement links TRBV10-3 to TRBJ2-5, with TRBD1 matching 10 bases. CDR1 is ENHRY, CDR2 SYGVKD, per germline. The CDR3 extends over 13 amino acids. V was pared by 11 bases and J by 5 bases, with 8 bases of the junction left unmatched. The CDR3 is CAAAGTGDETQYF. The CDR3 DNA sequence: TGTGCCGCAGCAGGGACAGGGGACGAGACCCAGTACTTC.